The rows below give T cell receptor beta chains drawn from one sample of a study of blood T cell repertoires in COVID-19. Only in-frame clones appear in the TCRdb table, and some are missing; sequencing was by immunoSEQ multiplex PCR. The sample records about 92,000 clones, about two thirds being singletons. The sequenced sample consisted of peripheral blood. Every receptor here comes from a woman in her sixties or seventies in a cohort sampled during active or convalescent COVID-19. The CDR3 runs from the conserved cysteine through the conserved F or W. Fields, in order: V gene, D gene, J gene, clone size, CDR3 protein, CDR3 DNA. The D gene is left open where the match is weak. Some rows mark clone size as missing; the rest say once, few, many or name a class of expanded clone.

TRBV4-2,TRBD1,TRBJ2-2,few,CASSQGDRVTGELFF,TGTGCCAGCAGCCAAGGGGACAGGGTCACCGGGGAGCTGTTTTTT
TRBV19,.,TRBJ1-1,.,CASSERQKNTEAFF,TGTGCCAGTAGTGAAAGACAGAAAAACACTGAAGCTTTCTTT
TRBV5-1,TRBD1,TRBJ2-3,medium-sized,CASSPGQAGDTQYF,TGCGCCAGCAGCCCTGGACAGGCCGGGGATACGCAGTATTTT
TRBV2,TRBD2,TRBJ2-5,.,CASSEVGTSGEETQYF,TGTGCCAGCAGTGAGGTTGGGACTAGCGGTGAAGAGACCCAGTACTTC
TRBV19,.,TRBJ2-3,.,CASSKYGGTTDTQYF,TGTGCCAGTAGTAAGTACGGGGGAACAACAGATACGCAGTATTTT
TRBV6-6,.,TRBJ1-5,.,CASSLGRGWSNQPQHF,TGTGCCAGCAGCCTTGGGCGGGGCTGGAGCAATCAGCCCCAGCATTTT
TRBV29-1,TRBD1,TRBJ2-4,.,CSVEDPLTGTAKNIQYF,TGCAGCGTTGAAGATCCCTTAACCGGGACAGCGAAAAACATTCAGTACTTC
TRBV4-3,TRBD1,TRBJ2-3,.,CASSQDRGLGDTQYF,TGCGCCAGCAGCCAAGACAGGGGGCTGGGAGATACGCAGTATTTT
TRBV20-1,.,TRBJ2-7,.,CSAQRYEQYF,TGCAGTGCGCAGAGGTACGAGCAGTACTTC
TRBV4-1,.,TRBJ2-5,.,CASSPAGLETQYF,TGCGCCAGCAGCCCGGCAGGGTTAGAGACCCAGTACTTC
TRBV9,TRBD2,TRBJ2-2,.,CASSASAGVSGELFF,TGTGCCAGCAGCGCATCCGCGGGGGTCTCCGGGGAGCTGTTTTTT
TRBV15,.,TRBJ2-3,.,CATSPYGQGRDTQYF,TGTGCCACCAGTCCATATGGGCAGGGCAGAGATACGCAGTATTTT
TRBV5-6,TRBD1,TRBJ1-1,.,CASSLGQGAFGTEAFF,TGTGCCAGCAGCTTAGGACAGGGGGCCTTTGGCACTGAAGCTTTCTTT